The 32 T cell receptor beta chains below were found in one sample sequenced in a study of tumor-infiltrating lymphocytes in localized non-small cell lung cancer. Generated by immunoSEQ multiplex PCR, the TCRdb table keeps only in-frame clones and is missing some. The profile covers over 10,000 clones, with less than 85% appearing a single time and around 12% taken by the ten largest. Material: lung tumor tissue. The receptors stem from a human donor with non-small cell lung cancer.

This sequence joins TRBV13 and TRBJ2-5, with 8 bases aligning to TRBD1. Looked up from germline, CDR1 is PRHDT and CDR2 is FYEKMQ (reference sequence). J was trimmed by 5 bases and V by 5 bases; bases with no gene match: 10. There are 15 residues in the CDR3. CDR3 amino acids: CASSPRQGLRETQYF. CDR3 nucleotides: TGTGCCAGCAGCCCCCGACAGGGGTTACGGGAGACCCAGTACTTC.

This chain joins TRBV6-6 and TRBJ2-7; D perhaps matches TRBD2 (5 bases). This CDR3 has 13 amino acids. Between the trimmed V and J ends, which lost 2 bases and 4 bases, there was a span of 9 bases. Germline lookup yields CDR1 MNHNY and CDR2 SVGAGI (reference sequence). CDR3 nucleotide sequence: TGTGCCAGCAGTTACGATCGGGATTACGAGCAGTACGTC. Translating gives CASSYDRDYEQYV.

This clone occurred a few times. The chain recombines TRBV6-5 with TRBJ2-5, with D perhaps TRBD2 (5 bases). The germline V gene has CDR1 MNHEY and CDR2 SVGAGI. CDR3 length: 11 amino acids. V was clipped by 6 bases and J by 5 bases, with 7 bases between them. CDR3 in amino acids: CASRRGETQYF. Written as DNA, the CDR3 is TGTGCCAGCAGACGAGGGGAGACCCAGTACTTC.

The V gene is TRBV2, the J gene TRBJ1-3, with D tentatively TRBD1 (5 bases). This CDR3 has 16 residues. V shed 2 bases and J shed 2 bases, with 13 bases lying between them. The germline V gene has CDR1 SNHLY and CDR2 FYNNEI. The DNA of the CDR3 is TGTGCCAGCAGTGAAAGGGCAGGGTCGACTGGAAACACCATATATTTT. Amino acid sequence: CASSERAGSTGNTIYF.

V usage is TRBV15 and J usage is TRBJ2-5; D might be TRBD2 (7 bases). V was trimmed by 7 bases and J by 5 bases, leaving 14 bases between them. This CDR3 comprises 13 residues. Looked up from germline, CDR1 is LNHNV and CDR2 is YYDKDF (reference sequence). CDR3 sequence: CATKGGRGETQYF. Here the CDR3 DNA reads TGTGCCACCAAGGGGGGGCGCGGGGAGACCCAGTACTTC.

This clone was recorded a few times. The chain carries TRBV7-7 and TRBJ2-2; no reliable D call. The CDR3 length is 14 residues. Per germline, CDR1 SSHAT and CDR2 FNYEAQ (reference sequence). Trimming removed 0 bases at V and 4 bases at J, with 6 bases between. CDR3 loop: CASSLAHRTGELFF. CDR3 nucleotide sequence: TGTGCCAGCAGCTTAGCGCATCGCACCGGGGAGCTGTTTTTT. The full variable domain, in which reference TRBV7-7 and TRBJ2-2 provide the parts outside the CDR3, is GAGVSQSPRYKVTKRGQDVTLRCDPISSHATLYWYQQALGQGPEFLTYFNYEAQPDKSGLPSDRFSAERPEGSISTLTIQRTEQRDSAMYRCASSLAHRTGELFFGEGSRLTVL.

V usage is TRBV29-1 and J usage is TRBJ2-2, with 7 nucleotides matching TRBD1. CDR1 is SQVTM, CDR2 ANQGSEA, per germline. CDR3 length: 13 amino acids. V shed 7 bases, J shed 4 bases, and the junction held 6 bases outside the gene matches. The CDR3 bases are TGCAGCGGGGGACAGAGGGGCACCGGGGAGCTGTTTTTT. It translates to CSGGQRGTGELFF.

This sequence joins TRBV18 and TRBJ1-6, with D unresolved. CDR3 length equals 15 residues. The V and J ends lost 1 base and 10 bases respectively, with 14 bases between them. Germline loops: CDR1 KGHSH, CDR2 LQKENI. The CDR3 DNA is TGTGCCAGCTCACCACGGGAACAGTTAGGCTCACCCCTCCACTTT. This translates into CASSPREQLGSPLHF.

V and J are TRBV4-3 and TRBJ1-2; 9 nucleotides align to TRBD1. This CDR3 is 16 amino acids long. V was clipped by 2 bases and J by 4 bases; unmatched bases: 8. Germline CDR1 LGHNA, CDR2 YSLEER. CDR3: CASSQSTGTGLYGYTF. DNA of the CDR3: TGCGCCAGCAGCCAATCGACCGGGACAGGGCTCTATGGCTACACCTTC.

The rearrangement joins TRBV30 to TRBJ2-7; a possible D gene is TRBD2 (6 bases). The length of the CDR3 is 14 residues. The germline V and J ends were trimmed by 0 bases and 3 bases, with 12 bases remaining between them. Germline CDR1 reads GTSNPN; CDR2 reads SVGIG (reference sequence). This CDR3 reads CAWSVLGGLYEQYF. Written as DNA, the CDR3 is TGTGCCTGGAGTGTATTGGGGGGACTCTACGAGCAGTACTTC.

The rearrangement uses TRBV28 and TRBJ1-2, with a weak D call TRBD1 (5 bases). The V end was cut by 2 bases, the J end by 4 bases, with 17 bases between. Germline V gene lookup returns CDR1 MDHEN and CDR2 SYDVKM. The CDR3 contains 16 residues. The CDR3 is CASSLGGADSPYGYTF. As DNA, the CDR3 is TGTGCCAGCAGTTTAGGAGGGGCTGATAGTCCCTATGGCTACACCTTC.

The table lists this clone with a few counts. The rearrangement links TRBV9 to TRBJ2-2, with 10 positions matching TRBD2. The length of the CDR3 is 16 residues. CDR1 and CDR2 (germline): SGDLS, YYNGEE. J gave up 4 bases and V 0 bases, and 3 bases lay outside the gene matches. In nucleotides, the CDR3 is TGTGCCAGCAGCGTAGGGTTAGCGGGAGGCACCGGGGAGCTGTTTTTT. Its protein product is CASSVGLAGGTGELFF.

The chain links TRBV6-6 to TRBJ1-2, with a possible D match to TRBD1 (5 bases). Germline CDR1 and CDR2: MNHNY and SVGAGI (reference sequence). The V and J ends lost 7 bases and 0 bases respectively, with 9 bases between them. The CDR3 has 13 residues. The CDR3 here is CASTPTANYGYTF. In nucleotides, the CDR3 is TGTGCCAGCACGCCGACAGCTAACTATGGCTACACCTTC.

The genes are TRBV19 and TRBJ1-2, with unresolved D. CDR1 is LNHDA, CDR2 SQIVND, per germline (reference sequence). This CDR3 has 14 residues. V lost 8 bases and J lost 5, with 18 bases in between. The CDR3 bases are TGTGCCAGTTACCGAAACGGTGGCCAATATGGCTACACCTTC. Amino acid sequence: CASYRNGGQYGYTF.

CDR3 sequence (DNA): TGTGCCAGCAGCGAAATGGGACGGATCTATGGCTACACCTTC. Translation gives CASSEMGRIYGYTF. V and J are TRBV7-2 and TRBJ1-2, with D possibly being TRBD1 (5 bases). This CDR3 is 14 amino acids long. Germline-derived CDR1 and CDR2 are SGHTA and FQGNSA. Trimming shortened V by 5 bases and J by 4 bases, and 14 bases separated the two germline ends.

The chain employs TRBV5-1 and TRBJ2-1; 9 bases map to TRBD2. Germline CDR1 is SGHRS and CDR2 is YFSETQ. V lost 1 base, J lost 3 bases, and 5 bases stayed unmatched. The CDR3 totals 16 residues. CDR3 residues: CASSLYGGRGYNEQFF. For the CDR3, the DNA is TGCGCCAGCAGCTTGTACGGCGGGAGGGGCTACAATGAGCAGTTCTTC.

This clone turned up a few times. This chain links TRBV5-5 with TRBJ1-4; D remains unclear. CDR1 and CDR2 (germline): SGHKS, YYEKEE (reference sequence). Trimming left V 4 bases short and J 3 bases short, with 13 bases between. The CDR3 contains 15 residues. CDR3 loop: CASSPLGVSNEKLFF. The CDR3 DNA sequence: TGTGCCAGCAGCCCCCTCGGGGTCTCTAATGAAAAACTGTTTTTT. Variable domain in full (rest from reference TRBV5-5 and TRBJ1-4): DAGVTQSPTHLIKTRGQQVTLRCSPISGHKSVSWYQQVLGQGPQFIFQYYEKEERGRGNFPDRFSARQFPNYSSELNVNALLLGDSALYLCASSPLGVSNEKLFFGSGTQLSVL.

J is TRBJ2-7 and V is TRBV21-1; TRBD1, as called in the table, went unchecked against the DNA. TRBV21-1 is termed a pseudogene. The CDR3 runs 13 residues. The CDR3 region has the DNA TGTGCCAGCAGCTCTCAAGGGGGACAGGGGGCCAACTTC. Its protein product is CASSSQGGQGANF.

V is TRBV19 and J is TRBJ2-7; no firm D call. Germline V lookup: CDR1 LNHDA, CDR2 SQIVND (reference sequence). V lost 1 base and J 5 bases, leaving 9 bases between the germline ends. The CDR3 loop spans 13 amino acids. The CDR3 spells CASSIGSWDEQYF. The CDR3 DNA is TGTGCCAGTAGTATAGGATCTTGGGACGAGCAGTACTTC.

This clone was found a few times. The V and J genes are TRBV28 and TRBJ2-5; D gene ambiguous. The CDR3 totals 14 residues. The V and J ends lost 2 bases and 0 bases respectively, with 7 bases between them. Per the germline V gene, CDR1 is MDHEN and CDR2 is SYDVKM. The CDR3 nucleotides read TGTGCCAGCAGTTTAAACCTAAACCAAGAGACCCAGTACTTC. This sequence encodes CASSLNLNQETQYF.

The CDR3 region is CASSETLKAGEQYF. Written as DNA, the CDR3 is TGCGCCAGCAGTGAAACCCTAAAAGCCGGCGAGCAGTACTTC. The chain links TRBV10-2 to TRBJ2-7; D gene ambiguous. The germline gives CDR1 WSHSY, CDR2 SAAADI. The CDR3 is 14 residues long. Trimming took 3 bases from V and 6 from J, leaving 15 bases between them.

This chain joins TRBV7-2 and TRBJ1-5, with TRBD1 as a possible D gene (6 bases). The ends were cut back, 5 bases at V and 3 bases at J, with 20 bases in the middle. CDR1 and CDR2 from the germline V gene are SGHTA and FQGNSA. The CDR3 runs to 17 residues. CDR3: CASSPRGTASDNQPQHF. CDR3 nucleotides: TGTGCCAGCAGCCCGAGGGGGACCGCCTCCGACAATCAGCCCCAGCATTTT. The entire variable domain, with the rest obtained from reference TRBV7-2 and TRBJ1-5, is as follows: GAGVSQSPSNKVTEKGKDVELRCDPISGHTALYWYRQSLGQGLEFLIYFQGNSAPDKSGLPSDRFSAERTGGSVSTLTIQRTQQEDSAVYLCASSPRGTASDNQPQHFGDGTRLSIL.

The chain couples TRBV7-2 to TRBJ1-1, with D maybe TRBD1 (6 bases). Germline-derived CDR1 and CDR2 are SGHTA and FQGNSA. The CDR3 is made up of 13 amino acids. V was clipped by 2 bases and J by 11 bases, with 15 bases between them. The CDR3 coding sequence is TGTGCCAGCAGCTTAAGGGGGGGGGAGCGTGCTTTCTTT. This translates into CASSLRGGERAFF.

The rearrangement links TRBV5-5 to TRBJ2-7; 12 bases map to TRBD1. J was trimmed by 7 bases and V by 0 bases; bases with no gene match: 8. The CDR3 covers 16 residues. Looked up from germline, CDR1 is SGHKS and CDR2 is YYEKEE (reference sequence). The CDR3 sequence: CASSLVPGQGAREQYF. The CDR3 nucleotides are TGTGCCAGCAGCTTGGTCCCGGGACAGGGGGCCAGGGAGCAGTACTTC. The entire variable domain, with the rest obtained from reference TRBV5-5 and TRBJ2-7, is as follows: DAGVTQSPTHLIKTRGQQVTLRCSPISGHKSVSWYQQVLGQGPQFIFQYYEKEERGRGNFPDRFSARQFPNYSSELNVNALLLGDSALYLCASSLVPGQGAREQYFGPGTRLTVT.

The chain combines TRBV5-8 with TRBJ1-5; TRBD1 agrees at 7 bases. The CDR3 runs 19 residues. Germline V CDR1 and CDR2: SGHTS, YDEGEE. Unmatched junction bases numbered 16, after V lost 4 bases and J lost 0 bases. The CDR3: CASSQSGTDDTYSNQPQHF. CDR3 coding DNA: TGTGCCAGCAGCCAGTCCGGGACAGACGATACATATAGCAATCAGCCCCAGCATTTT.

J is TRBJ1-2 and V is TRBV27; D may be TRBD1 (6 bases). Germline V CDR1 and CDR2: MNHEY, SMNVEV (reference sequence). V lost 4 bases and J lost 3, with 18 bases in between. CDR3 length equals 16 residues. CDR3: CASSSLANRDHYGYTF. The CDR3 nucleotides are TGTGCCAGCAGTTCCCTCGCCAACAGGGATCACTATGGCTACACCTTC.

V gene TRBV19 combines with J gene TRBJ2-7; possible D gene TRBD1, 5 bases. V gave up 7 bases and J gave up 4 bases, with 20 bases separating them. This CDR3 spans 15 amino acids. CDR1 is LNHDA, CDR2 SQIVND, per germline (reference sequence). In nucleotides, the CDR3 is TGTGCCAGTACCTCGTATTCAGCAGGGCAATACGAGCAGTACTTC. Translation: CASTSYSAGQYEQYF. The whole variable domain, filled in from reference TRBV19 and TRBJ2-7, reads DGGITQSPKYLFRKEGQNVTLSCEQNLNHDAMYWYRQDPGQGLRLIYYSQIVNDFQKGDIAEGYSVSREKKESFPLTVTSAQKNPTAFYLCASTSYSAGQYEQYFGPGTRLTVT.

This clone showed up just once. J is TRBJ1-2 and V is TRBV28; TRBD1 matches at 7 bases. Looked up from germline, CDR1 is MDHEN and CDR2 is SYDVKM. The V gene end was trimmed by 6 bases and the J gene end by 4 bases; junction bases not matched to a gene: 2. The CDR3 loop spans 12 amino acids. The CDR3 nucleotides read TGTGCCAGCAGGACAGGGAGCTATGGCTACACCTTC. This encodes CASRTGSYGYTF.

The rearrangement links TRBV9 to TRBJ1-1; possibly TRBD1 for D (5 bases). V lost 0 bases and J 3 bases, leaving 12 bases between the germline ends. The CDR3 covers 15 residues. CDR1 and CDR2 (germline): SGDLS, YYNGEE. The CDR3 is CASSVDGHGDTEAFF. The CDR3 DNA follows: TGTGCCAGCAGCGTAGATGGACACGGCGACACTGAAGCTTTCTTT.

The chain employs TRBV5-1 and TRBJ2-3; 10 bases match TRBD2. The J segment lost 6 bases and the V segment lost 4 bases, leaving 2 bases of the junction unmatched. The CDR3 sequence is 13 residues long. Germline values: CDR1 SGHRS, CDR2 YFSETQ. The CDR3 region has the DNA TGCGCCAGCAGCCTAGCGGGAGCTGATACGCAGTATTTT. This gives the protein CASSLAGADTQYF.

V gene TRBV5-5 combines with J gene TRBJ1-1; no definite D call. In germline, CDR1 is SGHKS, CDR2 YYEKEE (reference sequence). The CDR3 runs to 12 residues. V was trimmed by 2 bases and J by 1 base, leaving 3 bases between them. Written as DNA, the CDR3 is TGTGCCAGCAGCTTTGAGAACACTGAAGCTTTCTTT. Amino acid sequence: CASSFENTEAFF.

The rearrangement uses TRBV6-4 and TRBJ1-1; D is unresolved. Germline loops: CDR1 MRHNA, CDR2 SNTAGT. This CDR3 comprises 13 residues. With 4 bases removed from V and 2 bases from J, the gap between germline ends came to 8 bases. The CDR3 DNA reads TGTGCCAGCAGTGTATCGGTTAACACTGAAGCTTTCTTT. It encodes CASSVSVNTEAFF.